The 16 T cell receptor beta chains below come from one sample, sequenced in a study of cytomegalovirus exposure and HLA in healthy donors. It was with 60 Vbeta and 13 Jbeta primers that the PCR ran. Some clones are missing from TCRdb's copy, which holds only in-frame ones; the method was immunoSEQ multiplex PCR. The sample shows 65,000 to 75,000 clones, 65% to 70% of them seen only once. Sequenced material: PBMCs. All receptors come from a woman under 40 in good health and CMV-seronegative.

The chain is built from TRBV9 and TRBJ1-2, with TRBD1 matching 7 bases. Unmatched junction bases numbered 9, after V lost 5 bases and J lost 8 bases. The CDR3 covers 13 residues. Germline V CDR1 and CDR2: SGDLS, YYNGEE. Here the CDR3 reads CASRRGQSGGYTF. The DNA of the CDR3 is TGTGCCAGCAGGAGGGGGCAGTCTGGGGGCTACACCTTC.

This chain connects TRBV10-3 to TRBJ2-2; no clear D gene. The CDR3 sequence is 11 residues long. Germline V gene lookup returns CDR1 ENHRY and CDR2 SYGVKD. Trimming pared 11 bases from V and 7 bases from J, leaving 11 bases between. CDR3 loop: CAHKSFGELFF. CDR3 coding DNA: TGTGCCCACAAGTCCTTCGGGGAGCTGTTTTTT.

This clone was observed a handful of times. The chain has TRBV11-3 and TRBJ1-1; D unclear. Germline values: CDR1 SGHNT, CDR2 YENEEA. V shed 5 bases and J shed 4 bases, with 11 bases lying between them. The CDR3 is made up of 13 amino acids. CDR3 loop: CASSHLRSTEAFF. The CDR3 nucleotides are TGTGCCAGCAGCCATCTGCGGAGCACTGAAGCTTTCTTT.

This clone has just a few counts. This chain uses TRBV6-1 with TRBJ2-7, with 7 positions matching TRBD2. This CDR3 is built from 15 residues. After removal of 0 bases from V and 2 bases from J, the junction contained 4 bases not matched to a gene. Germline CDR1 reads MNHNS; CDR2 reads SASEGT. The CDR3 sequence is CASSEAGEGTYEQYF. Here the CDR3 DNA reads TGTGCCAGCAGTGAAGCGGGGGAGGGGACCTACGAGCAGTACTTC.

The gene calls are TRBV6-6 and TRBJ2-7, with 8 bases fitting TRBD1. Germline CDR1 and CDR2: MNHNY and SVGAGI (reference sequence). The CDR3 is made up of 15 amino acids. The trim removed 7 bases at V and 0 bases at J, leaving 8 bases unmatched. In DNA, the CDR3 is TGTGCCAGCACCTCGGGACAGGATTACTCCTACGAGCAGTACTTC. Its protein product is CASTSGQDYSYEQYF.

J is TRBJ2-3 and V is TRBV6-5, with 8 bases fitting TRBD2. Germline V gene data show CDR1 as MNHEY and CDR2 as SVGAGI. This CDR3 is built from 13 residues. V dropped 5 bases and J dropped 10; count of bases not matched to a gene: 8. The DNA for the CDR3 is TGTGCCAGCAGTGACCTTCCGACTAGCGCGCAGTATTTT. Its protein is CASSDLPTSAQYF.

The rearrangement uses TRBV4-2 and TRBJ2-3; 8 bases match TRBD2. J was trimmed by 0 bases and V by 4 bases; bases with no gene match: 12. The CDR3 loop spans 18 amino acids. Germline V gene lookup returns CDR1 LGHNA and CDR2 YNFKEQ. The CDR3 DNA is TGTGCCAGCAGCCCCTTGAGTGGCGGGGGGTACAGCACAGATACGCAGTATTTT. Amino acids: CASSPLSGGGYSTDTQYF.

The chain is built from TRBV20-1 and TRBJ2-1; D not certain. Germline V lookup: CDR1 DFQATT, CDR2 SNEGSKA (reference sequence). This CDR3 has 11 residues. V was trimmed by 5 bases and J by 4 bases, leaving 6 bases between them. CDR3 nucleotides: TGCAGTGCTCTAACTTACAATGAGCAGTTCTTC. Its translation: CSALTYNEQFF.

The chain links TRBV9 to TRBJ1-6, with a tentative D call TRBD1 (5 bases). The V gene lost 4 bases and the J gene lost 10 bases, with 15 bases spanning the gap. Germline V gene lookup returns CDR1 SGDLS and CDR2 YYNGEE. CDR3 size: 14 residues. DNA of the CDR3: TGTGCCAGCAGCCCTTTAGGGGAGGAGTCACCCCTCCACTTT. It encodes CASSPLGEESPLHF.

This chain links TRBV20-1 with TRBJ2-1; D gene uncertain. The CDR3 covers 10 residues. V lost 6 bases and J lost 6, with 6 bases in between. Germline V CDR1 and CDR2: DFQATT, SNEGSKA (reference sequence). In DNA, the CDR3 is TGCAGTGCCTGGAGCAATGAGCAGTTCTTC. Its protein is CSAWSNEQFF.

The CDR3 region is CASSLSGGLSYEQYF. The CDR3 coding sequence is TGTGCCAGCAGCCTTAGCGGGGGCCTCTCCTACGAGCAGTACTTC. This chain uses TRBV7-2 with TRBJ2-7; TRBD2 matches at 9 bases. Germline-derived CDR1 and CDR2 are SGHTA and FQGNSA. J lost 0 bases, V lost 5 bases, and 5 bases had no gene match. The CDR3 has 15 residues.

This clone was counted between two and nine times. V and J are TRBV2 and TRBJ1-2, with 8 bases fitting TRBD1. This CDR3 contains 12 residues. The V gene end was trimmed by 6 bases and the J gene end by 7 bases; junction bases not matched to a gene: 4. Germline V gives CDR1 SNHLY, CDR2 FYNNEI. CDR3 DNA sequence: TGTGCCAGCAGGAGGACAGGGACTGGCTACACCTTC. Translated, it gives CASRRTGTGYTF.

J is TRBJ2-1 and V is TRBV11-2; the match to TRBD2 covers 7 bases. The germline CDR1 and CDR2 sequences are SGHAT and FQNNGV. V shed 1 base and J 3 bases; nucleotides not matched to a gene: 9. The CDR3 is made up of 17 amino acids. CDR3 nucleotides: TGTGCCAGCAGCTTAGTCTCTTCAGCGGGGTTCTACAATGAGCAGTTCTTC. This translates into CASSLVSSAGFYNEQFF. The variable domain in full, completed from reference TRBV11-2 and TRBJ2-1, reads EAGVAQSPRYKIIEKRQSVAFWCNPISGHATLYWYQQILGQGPKLLIQFQNNGVVDDSQLPKDRFSAERLKGVDSTLKIQPAKLEDSAVYLCASSLVSSAGFYNEQFFGPGTRLTVL.

The CDR3 bases are TGTGCCAGCAGCTTAGTTGGACTTTCCCCGGGGCAGTATTTT. It codes for CASSLVGLSPGQYF. The chain employs TRBV11-2 and TRBJ2-3, with D maybe TRBD2 (5 bases). From germline, CDR1 is SGHAT and CDR2 FQNNGV. This CDR3 has 14 amino acids. V was trimmed by 1 base and J by 11 bases, leaving 16 bases between them. The whole variable domain, remainder taken from reference TRBV11-2 and TRBJ2-3, is EAGVAQSPRYKIIEKRQSVAFWCNPISGHATLYWYQQILGQGPKLLIQFQNNGVVDDSQLPKDRFSAERLKGVDSTLKIQPAKLEDSAVYLCASSLVGLSPGQYFGPGTRLTVL.

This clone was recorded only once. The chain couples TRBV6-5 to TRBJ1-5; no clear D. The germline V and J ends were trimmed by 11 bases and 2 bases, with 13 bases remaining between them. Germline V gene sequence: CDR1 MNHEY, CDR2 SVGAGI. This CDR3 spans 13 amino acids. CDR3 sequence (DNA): TGTGCCGGCGCACGGGAGCGCAATCAGCCCCAGCATTTT. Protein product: CAGARERNQPQHF.

In nucleotides, the CDR3 is TGCGGCACTAGCGACAACAATGAGCAGTTCTTC. This encodes CGTSDNNEQFF. The chain couples TRBV20-1 to TRBJ2-1, with TRBD2 matching 7 bases. The CDR3 covers 11 residues. Germline V gene sequence: CDR1 DFQATT, CDR2 SNEGSKA (reference sequence).